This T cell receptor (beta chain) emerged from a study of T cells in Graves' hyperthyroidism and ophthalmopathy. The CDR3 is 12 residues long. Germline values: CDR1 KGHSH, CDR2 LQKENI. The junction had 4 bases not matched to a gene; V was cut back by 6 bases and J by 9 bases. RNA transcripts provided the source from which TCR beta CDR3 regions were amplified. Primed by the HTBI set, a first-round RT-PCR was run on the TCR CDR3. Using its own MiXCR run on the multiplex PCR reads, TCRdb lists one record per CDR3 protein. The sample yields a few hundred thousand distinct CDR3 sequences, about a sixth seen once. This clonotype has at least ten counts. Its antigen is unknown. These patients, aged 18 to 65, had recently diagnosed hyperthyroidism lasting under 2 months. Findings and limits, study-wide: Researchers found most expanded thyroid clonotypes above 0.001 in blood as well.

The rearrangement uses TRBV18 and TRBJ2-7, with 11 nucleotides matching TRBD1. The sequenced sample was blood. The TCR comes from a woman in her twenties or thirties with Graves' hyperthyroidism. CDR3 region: CASSDRGLGQYF. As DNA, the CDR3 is TGTGCCAGCTCGGACAGGGGGCTTGGGCAGTACTTC.